This T cell receptor (beta chain) appears in the sequencing data of a study of post-analysis software for immune sequencing data. For the study at large: Multiple sclerosis in the patients followed relapsing-remitting, secondary progressive and progressive-relapsing courses. Broader study findings: In patients, TRBV5-6, TRBV5-1 and TRBV20-1 belonged to roughly five TRBV segments found more frequently than in controls. People with multiple sclerosis had a significantly lower normalized Chao1 diversity than controls did.

Points on this clonotype: Its antigen remains unknown.

Researchers reported that TCR beta cDNA libraries carried unique molecular identifiers. From the PCR reads, TCRdb called clonotypes with MiXCR, one entry per CDR3 protein. The profile covers roughly 540,000 distinct CDR3 sequences, with around a third appearing a single time and approximately 6% taken by the ten largest. J gave up 4 bases and V 2 bases, and 5 bases lay outside the gene matches. CDR3 length: 16 residues. The germline V gene has CDR1 MDHEN and CDR2 SYDVKM. The sequenced material came from blood. J is TRBJ2-6 and V is TRBV28; 7 nucleotides agree with TRBD2. This TCR was sampled from a girl aged 2 to 17 with multiple sclerosis. CDR3 sequence reads: CASSLAGLPGANVLTF. The CDR3 coding sequence is TGTGCCAGCAGTTTAGCGGGACTACCCGGGGCCAACGTCCTGACTTTC. The full variable domain, rest sourced from reference TRBV28 and TRBJ2-6, is DVKVTQSSRYLVKRTGEKVFLECVQDMDHENMFWYRQDPGLGLRLIYFSYDVKMKEKGDIPEGYSVSREKKERFSLILESASTNQTSMYLCASSLAGLPGANVLTFGAGSRLTVL.